This T cell receptor (beta chain) is from a study of shared clonotypes between healthy human individuals. The CDR3 is 13 amino acids. Germline values: CDR1 SEHNR, CDR2 FQNEAQ (reference sequence). V was shortened by 4 bases and J by 6 bases, with 11 bases between the two germline ends. Profiling relied on immunoSEQ multiplex PCR, and the TCRdb table lists in-frame clones only, not all of them. The data show over 2 million clones, 80% to 95% seen once. This clone was recorded once. The same CDR3 can be traced to other DNA sequences in this sample. The chain has TRBV7-9 and TRBJ2-3, with TRBD1 as a possible D gene (6 bases). The receptor was derived from a man between 18 and 35 years old in good health. Some clones in this sample may be carry-over from other donors' samples. The sequenced sample consisted of naive CD4+ T cells from PBMCs. Stated subset: CD45RA+ positively selected. CDR3 sequence (DNA): TGTGCCAGCAGCTCCAGGGGAACCGATACGCAGTATTTT. As protein: CASSSRGTDTQYF.